Listed below are T cell receptor beta chains from one sample, sequenced in a study of T-cell memory formation after mild COVID-19. TCRdb processed the 5' RACE reads anew with MiXCR; each CDR3 protein has one entry. The repertoire holds 140,000 to 150,000 distinct CDR3 sequences, with under 30% as singletons. Sequenced sample: PBMCs or a T cell subset sorted from them (not recorded which). Source of these receptors: an adult woman who had mild COVID-19 (a few samples of this study predate the infection). Cell type and time point are not known. Both conserved end residues are part of each CDR3. A D gene is named only where the DNA matches it firmly. Clone size, where shown, is once, few, many, or a class for clones that have expanded.

DNA	CDR3	size	V	J	D
TGTGCCAGCAGTTTATCGGTCCAGACCGTCCCGAATGGCTACACCTTC	CASSLSVQTVPNGYTF	once	TRBV12-3/TRBV12-4	TRBJ1-2	.
TGTGCCAGCAGTTTACTAGCGGGAGTAGCAGATACGCAGTATTTT	CASSLLAGVADTQYF	few	TRBV7-9	TRBJ2-3	TRBD2
TGTGCCAGCAGCAGGGGACTAGCGGGCCCCCTGGGGGAGACCCAGTACTTC	CASSRGLAGPLGETQYF	few	TRBV9	TRBJ2-5	TRBD2
TGCGCCAGCAGCCCCACCCCGGGACAGGGAAACACTGAAGCTTTCTTT	CASSPTPGQGNTEAFF	few	TRBV5-1	TRBJ1-1	TRBD1
TGTGCCTGGAGTGTAATCACAGGCGACGAGCAGTACTTC	CAWSVITGDEQYF	.	TRBV30	TRBJ2-7	.
TGTGCCAGCAGTTACCGATCCGGGACAGGTAACACCGGGGAGCTGTTTTTT	CASSYRSGTGNTGELFF	.	TRBV5-5	TRBJ2-2	TRBD1
TGTGCCACCAGTGATTTGAGGGGAGGAGCAGATACGCAGTATTTT	CATSDLRGGADTQYF	.	TRBV24-1	TRBJ2-3	.
TGTGCCAGCAGCCGACTAGCGGGAGGGCCCTCGGGCCTAGGCTCAGATACGCAGTATTTT	CASSRLAGGPSGLGSDTQYF	.	TRBV27	TRBJ2-3	TRBD2
TGCGCCAGCAGCTTGGTGGGGCCCGGGGAGCTGTTTTTT	CASSLVGPGELFF	many	TRBV5-1	TRBJ2-2	.
TGTGCCACCAGCAACGGGGTAGAAAGGGAGCAGTACTTC	CATSNGVEREQYF	.	TRBV15	TRBJ2-7	.
TGTGCCAGCAGCTTACCGGGGCGTACGAGTGGCTACACCTTC	CASSLPGRTSGYTF	.	TRBV7-2	TRBJ1-2	.
TGTGCCAGCAGCCCCGGACTAGCGGGAGGGGCATCCTACAATGAGCAGTTCTTC	CASSPGLAGGASYNEQFF	.	TRBV28	TRBJ2-1	TRBD2
TGTGCCACCAAGGACAGAGGATACAATGAGCAGTTCTTC	CATKDRGYNEQFF	few	TRBV24-1	TRBJ2-1	.
TGCGCCAGCAGCCAAGTTGTAGTTCCAGAGACCCAGTACTTC	CASSQVVVPETQYF	.	TRBV4-1	TRBJ2-5	.
TGCGCCAGCAGCTTGGTGGACAGGGGCTATAATTCACCCCTCCACTTT	CASSLVDRGYNSPLHF	few	TRBV5-1	TRBJ1-6	TRBD1
TGTGCCAGCAGTGCCTCCCTACGGGCCAATGAGCAGTTCTTC	CASSASLRANEQFF	.	TRBV2	TRBJ2-1	.
TGTGCCAGCAGCGAGTCGGATGGGGCCAACGTCCTGACTTTC	CASSESDGANVLTF	few	TRBV7-3	TRBJ2-6	.
TGTGCCAGCAGTTACTCGGCAGGGACCTCCTCCTACGAGCAGTACTTC	CASSYSAGTSSYEQYF	.	TRBV6-5	TRBJ2-7	.
TGTGCCAGCAGCCCGGGACAGGGGGCTGCTGTCTATGGCTACACCTTC	CASSPGQGAAVYGYTF	few	TRBV7-6	TRBJ1-2	TRBD1
TGTGCCACCAGTGACCCTGACAGGTTGAACGGGGAGCTGTTTTTT	CATSDPDRLNGELFF	few	TRBV24-1	TRBJ2-2	.
TGTGCCAGCAGCCAAGATCGCCTCCGACAGGGGGCCAACGTCCTGACTTTC	CASSQDRLRQGANVLTF	.	TRBV4-2	TRBJ2-6	.
TGCGCCAGCAGCTTGGGGTCAGGGATTAGCTACGAGCAGTACTTC	CASSLGSGISYEQYF	few	TRBV5-1	TRBJ2-7	.
TGCAGCGGCCTAGGGGACAGTGGCAGTGAAGCTTTCTTT	CSGLGDSGSEAFF	.	TRBV29-1	TRBJ1-1	TRBD1
TGTGCCAGCAGCTCCCCTGGAAACACCATATATTTT	CASSSPGNTIYF	.	TRBV9	TRBJ1-3	.
TGCGCCAGCAACTCCGGGACAGGGTTCGATGAGCAGTTCTTC	CASNSGTGFDEQFF	few	TRBV5-1	TRBJ2-1	TRBD1
TGTGCCAGCAGCTTAGTCCCGGACAGGGGTAATGAGCAGTTCTTC	CASSLVPDRGNEQFF	.	TRBV7-9	TRBJ2-1	TRBD1
TGTGCCAGCAGTGAAACAGGGGGCGTAAAGACCCAGTACTTC	CASSETGGVKTQYF	.	TRBV25-1	TRBJ2-5	TRBD1
TGCGCCAGCAGTTCCGGGACAGGGTCCCACGAGCAGTACTTC	CASSSGTGSHEQYF	.	TRBV5-1	TRBJ2-7	TRBD1
TGTGCCAGCAGCCAACTTCCAGAGACCCAGTACTTC	CASSQLPETQYF	few	TRBV12-3/TRBV12-4	TRBJ2-5	.
TGCAGTGCTAGAGATGCCCCGGGAGGGAGGGACGAGCAGTACTTC	CSARDAPGGRDEQYF	few	TRBV20-1	TRBJ2-7	TRBD2
TGCGCCAGCAGCTCGGTTCCAGGGCAGCCCCAGCATTTT	CASSSVPGQPQHF	few	TRBV5-1	TRBJ1-5	.
TGTCAAGCGGGAGCGGCTCAAGAGACCCAGTACTTC	CQAGAAQETQYF	.	TRBV20-1	TRBJ2-5	TRBD2
TGTGCCAGCAGTTCCTCACAGGGGAGGGCCGGGGAGCTGTTTTTT	CASSSSQGRAGELFF	few	TRBV12-3/TRBV12-4	TRBJ2-2	.
TGTGCCAGCAGTGAATCTAACCCTGGTTGGGGACTCACTGAAGCTTTCTTT	CASSESNPGWGLTEAFF	.	TRBV2	TRBJ1-1	.
TGTGCCAGCAGCTTAAGAAGGGAGGATCAGCCCCAGCATTTT	CASSLRREDQPQHF	few	TRBV11-1	TRBJ1-5	.
TGTGCCTTGGCCGCGGGGAACTATGGCTACACCTTC	CALAAGNYGYTF	.	TRBV12-3/TRBV12-4	TRBJ1-2	.
TGCGCCAGCAGCTGGACGGACGGGAACACCGGGGAGCTGTTTTTT	CASSWTDGNTGELFF	few	TRBV5-1	TRBJ2-2	.
TGTGCCAGCAGTTTGGCGGGGGGCCAAGAGACCCAGTACTTC	CASSLAGGQETQYF	many	TRBV25-1	TRBJ2-5	TRBD2
TGTGCCAGCAGTTTCCTATCCGATACGCAGTATTTT	CASSFLSDTQYF	.	TRBV12-3/TRBV12-4	TRBJ2-3	.
TGTGCCAGCAGGGGAATCCAGGGGGCCCAGATCACAGATACGCAGTATTTT	CASRGIQGAQITDTQYF	.	TRBV27	TRBJ2-3	TRBD1
TGTGCCAGCAGTTACAGACTAGCGGGGCTGAACACCGGGGAGCTGTTTTTT	CASSYRLAGLNTGELFF	.	TRBV6-2/TRBV6-3	TRBJ2-2	TRBD2
TGTGCCAGCAGCCAAGACTGGCCGGGGTCCTACGAGCAGTACTTC	CASSQDWPGSYEQYF	.	TRBV4-2	TRBJ2-7	.
TGTGCCAGCACCGCAGCGTCGGGGGTCGAGCAGTACTTC	CASTAASGVEQYF	few	TRBV6-2/TRBV6-3	TRBJ2-7	.
TGTGCCAGCAGCTTTTCTAACTTTCTAGCGGGAGAGGGTGATGAGCAGTTCTTC	CASSFSNFLAGEGDEQFF	.	TRBV7-9	TRBJ2-1	TRBD2
TGTGCCAGCAGTCAGTCCGACTTCTACAATGAGCAGTTCTTC	CASSQSDFYNEQFF	few	TRBV25-1	TRBJ2-1	.
TGTGCCACCAGTGATTATGTCGCGGGAGGGGGTCAAGAGACCCAGTACTTC	CATSDYVAGGGQETQYF	.	TRBV24-1	TRBJ2-5	TRBD2
TGTGCCAGCAGTTACGATCCCACAGGGCCGAGGCTGGATCAGCCCCAGCATTTT	CASSYDPTGPRLDQPQHF	few	TRBV6-2/TRBV6-3	TRBJ1-5	.
TGTGCCACCAGCATCGACAGGGCTGGAAACACCATATATTTT	CATSIDRAGNTIYF	.	TRBV15	TRBJ1-3	TRBD1
TGTGCCAGCAGCTCTGGTTCTTATGGACCCGGGGAGCTGATTTTT	CASSSGSYGPGELIF	.	TRBV7-2	TRBJ2-2	.
TGTGCCATCAGTGAGTCGGCGGTCGCCGGGGAGCTGTTTTTT	CAISESAVAGELFF	few	TRBV10-3	TRBJ2-2	.
TGTGCCAGCAGTATGTCATTGTACAATGAGCAGTTCTTC	CASSMSLYNEQFF	.	TRBV6-2/TRBV6-3	TRBJ2-1	.
TGCGCCAGCAGATCGGCGGGCAGCGTCTTGTATGAAGCTTTCTTT	CASRSAGSVLYEAFF	few	TRBV5-1	TRBJ1-1	.